Shown below are 27 T cell receptor beta chains from a single sample sequenced in a study of OX40 agonist ivuxolimab in advanced cancers. Assay: immunoSEQ multiplex PCR; the TCRdb copy retains only in-frame clones and omits some. The sample lists 55,000 to 70,000 clones; 85% were seen once. The material sequenced was CD4+ or CD8+ T cells sorted from blood, taken in a trial of the OX40 agonist ivuxolimab. These receptors all stem from an adult with an advanced solid tumor such as melanoma, head and neck, liver or kidney cancer.

This chain links TRBV28 with TRBJ1-1, with D possibly being TRBD1 (5 bases). This CDR3 spans 14 amino acids. V was cut by 7 bases and J by 5 bases, with 17 bases left in between. Germline CDR1 is MDHEN and CDR2 is SYDVKM. The CDR3 is CASTLGGAWTEAFF. For the CDR3, the DNA is TGTGCCAGCACCCTGGGAGGGGCTTGGACTGAAGCTTTCTTT.

In this sample, this clone turned up a few times. The V gene is TRBV5-1, the J gene TRBJ1-1; D uncertain. The CDR3 sequence is 15 residues long. The ends were cut back, 1 base at V and 1 base at J, with 11 bases in the middle. Germline V CDR1 and CDR2: SGHRS, YFSETQ. For the CDR3, the DNA is TGCGCCAGCAGCTTGTTGCCAGGCCCGAACACTGAAGCTTTCTTT. This encodes CASSLLPGPNTEAFF.

This clone was seen a single time. V gene TRBV7-9 combines with J gene TRBJ1-1; D is uncertain. CDR1 SEHNR and CDR2 FQNEAQ come from the germline V gene (reference sequence). Trimming removed 5 bases at V and 5 bases at J, with 15 bases between. The length of the CDR3 is 14 residues. The CDR3 DNA reads TGTGCCAGCAGCCTCCCCCCTGCGGAGACTGAAGCTTTCTTT. Encoded protein: CASSLPPAETEAFF.

The chain uses TRBV29-1 and TRBJ2-3; D unclear. Germline CDR1 SQVTM, CDR2 ANQGSEA. CDR3 length equals 15 residues. V lost 6 bases to trimming and J lost 7 bases, with 23 bases between them. This chain's CDR3 is CSVLEYHDRTHTQYF. DNA of the CDR3: TGCAGCGTCTTAGAGTACCACGATCGGACGCATACGCAGTATTTT.

Only a few counts were recorded for this clone. The chain joins TRBV6-1 to TRBJ1-1; the D is unclear. V lost 5 bases, J lost 3 bases, and 10 bases lay in between. Germline V CDR1 and CDR2: MNHNS, SASEGT. The CDR3 consists of 13 residues. The CDR3 coding sequence is TGTGCCAGCAGTTTAGATCCGGACACTGAAGCTTTCTTT. This translates into CASSLDPDTEAFF.

The rearrangement uses TRBV27 and TRBJ2-7; possibly TRBD1 for D (5 bases). This CDR3 comprises 13 residues. Germline loops: CDR1 MNHEY, CDR2 SMNVEV (reference sequence). V lost 2 bases to trimming and J lost 2 bases, with 7 bases between them. CDR3 nucleotide sequence: TGTGCCAGCAGTTTACAGGGCACCTACGAGCAGTACTTC. This codes for CASSLQGTYEQYF.

The V and J genes are TRBV30 and TRBJ1-3; a possible D gene is TRBD1 (5 bases). In germline, CDR1 is GTSNPN, CDR2 SVGIG (reference sequence). The CDR3 contains 13 residues. Trimming removed 7 bases from V and 5 bases from J, with 15 bases in between. CDR3 loop: CALEGIARNTIYF. CDR3 DNA: TGTGCCTTAGAGGGGATTGCGAGAAACACCATATATTTT.

CDR3: CATSRDRGEEQYF. Here the CDR3 DNA reads TGTGCCACCAGCAGAGATCGAGGAGAGGAGCAGTACTTC. This chain connects TRBV15 to TRBJ2-7, with D unresolved. The CDR3 length is 13 residues. V gave up 0 bases and J gave up 7 bases, with 10 bases separating them. The germline CDR1 and CDR2 sequences are LNHNV and YYDKDF (reference sequence).

The chain has TRBV4-1 and TRBJ2-1; TRBD2 might be the D (6 bases). CDR1 and CDR2 from the germline V gene are MGHRA and YSYEKL. CDR3 size: 17 residues. The V gene lost 2 bases and the J gene lost 3 bases, with 17 bases spanning the gap. The CDR3 here is CASSQPFWRDSYNEQFF. The CDR3 coding sequence is TGCGCCAGCAGCCAACCCTTCTGGCGGGATAGCTACAATGAGCAGTTCTTC.

V usage is TRBV7-9 and J usage is TRBJ1-1, with 8 nucleotides matching TRBD1. Germline-derived CDR1 and CDR2 are SEHNR and FQNEAQ (reference sequence). Unmatched junction bases numbered 13, after V lost 5 bases and J lost 5 bases. This CDR3 region has 16 residues. CDR3: CASSKDRVVVWTEAFF. In DNA form, the CDR3 reads TGTGCCAGCAGCAAGGACAGGGTAGTGGTCTGGACTGAAGCTTTCTTT.

The rearrangement uses TRBV5-8 and TRBJ2-3; TRBD2 agrees at 9 bases. CDR3 length: 14 amino acids. CDR1 and CDR2 (germline): SGHTS, YDEGEE. With 7 bases clipped from V and 4 bases from J, the junction kept 7 bases outside the gene matches. Written as DNA, the CDR3 is TGTGCCAGCGGACGGGGACTAGCTCCAGATACGCAGTATTTT. This codes for CASGRGLAPDTQYF.

The chain couples TRBV28 to TRBJ1-4; D may be TRBD1 (5 bases). The ends were cut back, 8 bases at V and 3 bases at J, with 10 bases in the middle. Germline CDR1 is MDHEN and CDR2 is SYDVKM. The CDR3 spans 13 residues. The CDR3 DNA reads as TGTGCCAGCCGGGGGGTACCTAATGAAAAACTGTTTTTT. It is translated as CASRGVPNEKLFF.

This clone was detected once. J is TRBJ2-7 and V is TRBV11-3; TRBD2 is a possible D gene (6 bases). The V end was cut by 5 bases, the J end by 2 bases, with 13 bases between. This CDR3 is 14 amino acids long. Germline loops: CDR1 SGHNT, CDR2 YENEEA. The CDR3 reads CASSPGDFTYEQYF. CDR3 in DNA: TGTGCCAGCAGCCCGGGGGACTTCACCTACGAGCAGTACTTC.

V and J are TRBV9 and TRBJ2-3; TRBD2 matches 10 bases. The CDR3 contains 15 residues. CDR1 is SGDLS, CDR2 YYNGEE, per germline. V trimming: 2 bases; J trimming: 3 bases; junction bases outside the gene matches: 3. The CDR3 sequence: CASSVGTSETDTQYF. CDR3 in DNA: TGTGCCAGCAGCGTCGGGACTAGCGAGACAGATACGCAGTATTTT.

The chain employs TRBV2 and TRBJ1-2; 7 bases agree with TRBD1. Germline assignment: CDR1 SNHLY and CDR2 FYNNEI. Germline trimming cut 6 bases from V and 8 bases from J; bases unmatched to any gene: 9. There are 13 residues in the CDR3. The CDR3 region is CASRREGALGYTF. CDR3 in DNA: TGTGCCAGCAGAAGGGAGGGGGCACTCGGCTACACCTTC.

The CDR3 protein is CASRRGQGAINEQFF. CDR3 sequence (DNA): TGTGCCAGCAGGAGGGGACAGGGGGCAATAAATGAGCAGTTCTTC. The chain employs TRBV25-1 and TRBJ2-1, with 12 bases identical to TRBD1. CDR1 and CDR2 (germline): MGHDK, SYGVNS. With 6 bases clipped from V and 7 bases from J, the junction kept 7 bases outside the gene matches. The CDR3 covers 15 residues. Drawing the rest from reference TRBV25-1 and TRBJ2-1, the complete variable domain is EADIYQTPRYLVIGTGKKITLECSQTMGHDKMYWYQQDPGMELHLIHYSYGVNSTEKGDLSSESTVSRIRTEHFPLTLESARPSHTSQYLCASRRGQGAINEQFFGPGTRLTVL.

This clone has more than one count but fewer than ten. The genes are TRBV9 and TRBJ2-1; a possible D gene is TRBD1 (5 bases). CDR1 is SGDLS and CDR2 is YYNGEE in the germline V gene. The length of the CDR3 is 12 residues. Trimming removed 7 bases at V and 1 base at J, with 6 bases between. CDR3 loop: CASGQSYNEQFF. In nucleotides, the CDR3 is TGTGCCAGCGGACAATCCTACAATGAGCAGTTCTTC. Supplemented by reference TRBV9 and TRBJ2-1, the full variable domain reads DSGVTQTPKHLITATGQRVTLRCSPRSGDLSVYWYQQSLDQGLQFLIQYYNGEERAKGNILERFSAQQFPDLHSELNLSSLELGDSALYFCASGQSYNEQFFGPGTRLTVL.

V gene TRBV27 combines with J gene TRBJ2-7; D remains unclear. Trimming left V 3 bases short and J 0 bases short, with 6 bases between. This CDR3 region has 13 residues. The germline V gene encodes CDR1 MNHEY and CDR2 SMNVEV (reference sequence). The DNA for the CDR3 is TGTGCCAGCAGTTTTGTCAACTCCTACGAGCAGTACTTC. Its translation is CASSFVNSYEQYF.

This chain uses TRBV4-3 with TRBJ2-1; D might be TRBD2 (6 bases). Germline CDR1 reads LGHNA; CDR2 reads YSLEER. V lost 1 base to trimming and J lost 6 bases, with 19 bases between them. The CDR3 consists of 17 residues. The CDR3 bases are TGCGCCAGCAGCCAAGGAGGCCCTCGGGACTCCACCAATGAGCAGTTCTTC. Its protein is CASSQGGPRDSTNEQFF.

The V gene is TRBV7-8, the J gene TRBJ2-2; a weak D match, TRBD2 (5 bases). Germline V CDR1 and CDR2: SGHVS, FQNEAQ. The CDR3 runs 17 residues. Between the trimmed V and J ends, which lost 5 bases and 2 bases, there was a span of 18 bases. DNA for the CDR3: TGTGCCAGCAGCCGCGGTTCTGCTAGCTCTAACACCGGGGAGCTGTTTTTT. Encoded protein: CASSRGSASSNTGELFF.

The chain recombines TRBV19 with TRBJ2-7, with D possibly being TRBD1 (6 bases). The ends were cut back, 4 bases at V and 2 bases at J, with 12 bases in the middle. The CDR3 covers 14 residues. Germline V gene data show CDR1 as LNHDA and CDR2 as SQIVND (reference sequence). The CDR3 bases are TGTGCCAGTAGTAATCGGGACACCACCTACGAGCAGTACTTC. It specifies CASSNRDTTYEQYF. Based on the CDR3 plus reference TRBV19 and TRBJ2-7, the full variable domain is DGGITQSPKYLFRKEGQNVTLSCEQNLNHDAMYWYRQDPGQGLRLIYYSQIVNDFQKGDIAEGYSVSREKKESFPLTVTSAQKNPTAFYLCASSNRDTTYEQYFGPGTRLTVT.

About this clone itself: This CDR3 is also generated by other DNA sequences in the sample. V is TRBV4-3 and J is TRBJ2-5, with D possibly matching TRBD1 (5 bases). CDR1 LGHNA and CDR2 YSLEER come from the germline V gene. V lost 1 base, J lost 5 bases, and 8 bases lay in between. The CDR3 totals 13 residues. In nucleotides, the CDR3 is TGCGCCAGCAGCCAAGTTAGGGGCGAGACCCAGTACTTC. This gives the protein CASSQVRGETQYF.

This clone was observed a single time. The rearrangement uses TRBV4-1 and TRBJ1-5; 9 nucleotides match TRBD1. The CDR3 sequence is 16 residues long. J lost 6 bases, V lost 3 bases, and 9 bases had no gene match. Germline V lookup: CDR1 MGHRA, CDR2 YSYEKL. The CDR3 sequence is CASSQSGTGNGQPQHF. In nucleotides, the CDR3 is TGCGCCAGCAGCCAGAGCGGGACAGGGAACGGTCAGCCCCAGCATTTT.

This chain joins TRBV5-1 and TRBJ1-5, with TRBD1 identical over 7 bases. CDR3 length: 14 residues. The J segment lost 2 bases and the V segment lost 4 bases, leaving 3 bases of the junction unmatched. CDR1 and CDR2 (germline): SGHRS, YFSETQ. CDR3: CASSQTGGNQPQHF. The CDR3 DNA reads as TGCGCCAGCAGCCAAACAGGGGGCAATCAGCCCCAGCATTTT.

This sequence joins TRBV5-1 and TRBJ2-3; D perhaps matches TRBD2 (6 bases). Per the germline V gene, CDR1 is SGHRS and CDR2 is YFSETQ. The V gene lost 4 bases and the J gene lost 6 bases, with 15 bases spanning the gap. CDR3 length: 14 residues. The CDR3 nucleotides read TGCGCCAGCAGCGAGACTAGTGGGAGGGATACGCAGTATTTT. It codes for CASSETSGRDTQYF. The complete variable domain, with remaining parts taken from reference TRBV5-1 and TRBJ2-3, reads KAGVTQTPRYLIKTRGQQVTLSCSPISGHRSVSWYQQTPGQGLQFLFEYFSETQRNKGNFPGRFSGRQFSNSRSEMNVSTLELGDSALYLCASSETSGRDTQYFGPGTRLTVL.

This clone has more than one count but fewer than ten. J is TRBJ2-7 and V is TRBV6-1; D is possibly TRBD1 (5 bases). This CDR3 is built from 14 residues. The V and J ends lost 6 bases and 0 bases respectively, with 12 bases between them. CDR1 is MNHNS and CDR2 is SASEGT in the germline V gene. CDR3 sequence reads: CASSPRVSSYEQYF. DNA of the CDR3: TGTGCCAGCAGCCCCAGGGTCAGCTCCTACGAGCAGTACTTC.

The V call is TRBV19, the J call TRBJ2-1; 10 nucleotides line up with TRBD2. The V gene end was trimmed by 10 bases and the J gene end by 7 bases; junction bases not matched to a gene: 7. The CDR3 contains 13 residues. In germline, CDR1 is LNHDA, CDR2 SQIVND (reference sequence). Here the CDR3 DNA reads TGTGCCACCGCTAGCGGGAGAAGTAATGAGCAGTTCTTC. This gives the protein CATASGRSNEQFF.